These 27 T cell receptor beta chains were sequenced from one sample in a study of CD8+CD57+ T cells in acquired aplastic anemia. Using genomic DNA as the template, TCR beta VDJ and CDR3 profiling was carried out. One entry per CDR3 protein results from TCRdb running MiXCR on the reads. The sample has 400,000 to 500,000 distinct CDR3 sequences; 65% to 80% are singletons. Sequencing used sorted CD4+, CD8+, or CD8+CD57+ T cells (not recorded which) from PBMCs. All receptors derive from a human donor in good health, serving as a control.

The CDR3, as DNA: TGTGCCAGCAGCCAAGGGACAGGCGCTGAAGCTTTCTTTTTT. Translated, it gives CASSQGTGAEAFFF. The V and J genes are TRBV7-2 and TRBJ1-4; TRBD1 agrees at 8 bases. J lost 17 bases, V lost 5 bases, and 16 bases had no gene match. Germline lookup yields CDR1 SGHTA and CDR2 FQGNSA. This CDR3 spans 14 amino acids.

The sample holds many counts of this clonotype. The rearrangement uses TRBV19 and TRBJ1-4; D gene unclear. The CDR3 length is 16 residues. V lost 5 bases, J lost 4 bases, and 17 bases lay in between. CDR1 and CDR2 (germline): LNHDA, SQIVND (reference sequence). CDR3 sequence (DNA): TGTGCCAGTAGTCAGACCCGGTCGAGTGGTAATGAAAAACTGTTTTTT. Residues: CASSQTRSSGNEKLFF. Combining the CDR3 with reference TRBV19 and TRBJ1-4 gives the whole variable domain DGGITQSPKYLFRKEGQNVTLSCEQNLNHDAMYWYRQDPGQGLRLIYYSQIVNDFQKGDIAEGYSVSREKKESFPLTVTSAQKNPTAFYLCASSQTRSSGNEKLFFGSGTQLSVL.

This clonotype has just a few counts. J is TRBJ2-7 and V is TRBV20-1, with D possibly being TRBD1 or TRBD2 (5 bases each). The CDR3 has 13 residues. Trimming took 1 base from V and 3 from J, leaving 10 bases between them. Germline V gene data show CDR1 as DFQATT and CDR2 as SNEGSKA (reference sequence). This chain's CDR3 is CSARGGTGYEQYF. The CDR3 DNA sequence: TGCAGTGCTAGAGGGGGGACGGGCTACGAGCAGTACTTC.

The chain uses TRBV5-1 and TRBJ2-1, with TRBD1 matching 7 bases. The CDR3 spans 16 residues. The ends lost 5 bases at V and 6 bases at J; junction bases unmatched: 14. Per the germline V gene, CDR1 is SGHRS and CDR2 is YFSETQ. In nucleotides, the CDR3 is TGCGCCAGCAGTAGATACTGGCAGGGGGAACGCAATGAGCAGTTCTTC. Protein sequence: CASSRYWQGERNEQFF.

Details on this clonotype: The junction departs from the called germline gene at one end, perhaps through a read error. The rearrangement links TRBV10-2 to TRBJ1-1, with TRBD1 as a possible D gene (5 bases). CDR1 and CDR2 from the germline V gene are WSHSY and SAAADI. The CDR3 sequence is 13 residues long. The DNA of the CDR3 is TGCTCCAGCAGTCACCAGGGAAGCACTGAAGCTTCCTTT. Amino acids: CSSSHQGSTEASF.

This clonotype was detected ten times or more. The chain joins TRBV4-2 to TRBJ2-3; tentative D call: TRBD2 (5 bases). Per germline, CDR1 LGHNA and CDR2 YNFKEQ. This CDR3 is built from 15 residues. V was clipped by 2 bases and J by 0 bases, with 9 bases between them. The CDR3 region is CASSQWTLSTDTQYF. CDR3 sequence (DNA): TGTGCCAGCAGCCAATGGACTCTCAGCACAGATACGCAGTATTTT.

Only a few counts were recorded for this clonotype. The chain carries TRBV10-3 and TRBJ2-5; D not certain. The CDR3 sequence is 13 residues long. Germline-derived CDR1 and CDR2 are ENHRY and SYGVKD. Trimming pared 5 bases from V and 5 bases from J, leaving 12 bases between. Here the CDR3 reads CAISLDGMETQYF. The DNA for the CDR3 is TGTGCCATCAGTTTGGACGGCATGGAGACCCAGTACTTC.

V gene TRBV12-3 or TRBV12-4 combines with J gene TRBJ2-7; 7 nucleotides match TRBD1. This CDR3 spans 16 amino acids. Written as DNA, the CDR3 is TGTGCCAGCAGTCAGATACAGGGGAAGGAGCTCCTACGAGCAGTTGTA. Amino acid sequence: CASSQIQGKELLRAVV.

J is TRBJ2-7 and V is TRBV7-9; perhaps TRBD2 as D (7 bases). Germline values: CDR1 SEHNR, CDR2 FQNEAQ (reference sequence). This CDR3 is 16 amino acids long. V lost 6 bases and J lost 4, with 22 bases in between. The CDR3 reads CASSVAWGGRYYEQYV. CDR3 nucleotide sequence: TGTGCCAGCAGTGTCGCTTGGGGGGGGCGATATTACGAGCAGTACGTC.

J is TRBJ1-2 and V is TRBV7-2; no clear D. This CDR3 region has 15 residues. In germline, CDR1 is SGHTA, CDR2 FQGNSA. The CDR3 sequence is CAIILGLVPAIAYTF. The CDR3 region has the DNA TGTGCTATCATATTAGGGTTGGTACCGGCTATTGCTTACACCTTC.

This clonotype was recorded at least ten times. The chain employs TRBV20-1 and TRBJ2-2; no definite D call. CDR1 and CDR2 from the germline V gene are DFQATT and SNEGSKA (reference sequence). V was pared by 6 bases and J by 6 bases, with 20 bases between. The CDR3 runs 15 residues. The CDR3 nucleotides read TGCAGTGCCCGAGGTGGAAAATCTTTATCCGGGGAGCTGTTTTTT. It specifies CSARGGKSLSGELFF.

About this clonotype: Because the CDR3 is missing its conserved closing phenylalanine or tryptophan, this is likely a read error. The DNA is left out, because the CDR3 cannot be placed on it with certainty; the CDR3 is given as TCRdb lists it. This sequence joins TRBV7-2 and TRBJ1-5; TRBD1 reflects the table's D call only, with no check against the DNA. Germline V gives CDR1 SGHTA, CDR2 FQGNSA. The CDR3 is made up of 13 amino acids, end residues included. The CDR3: CASSLIRGRKQEQ.

V usage is TRBV5-1 and J usage is TRBJ2-6; D remains unclear. The ends were cut back, 5 bases at V and 0 bases at J, with 6 bases in the middle. This CDR3 region has 14 residues. Germline V gene lookup returns CDR1 SGHRS and CDR2 YFSETQ. CDR3 sequence (DNA): TGCGCCAGCAGGTTAGACTCTGGGGCCAACGTCCTGACTTTC. Protein product: CASRLDSGANVLTF. Full variable domain (rest looked up from reference TRBV5-1 and TRBJ2-6): KAGVTQTPRYLIKTRGQQVTLSCSPISGHRSVSWYQQTPGQGLQFLFEYFSETQRNKGNFPGRFSGRQFSNSRSEMNVSTLELGDSALYLCASRLDSGANVLTFGAGSRLTVL.

This chain links TRBV20-1 with TRBJ2-5; 10 positions match TRBD2. The germline V gene encodes CDR1 DFQATT and CDR2 SNEGSKA (reference sequence). Trimming at V came to 0 bases and at J to 1 base, leaving 5 bases not matched to a gene. The CDR3 length is 16 residues. The CDR3 here is CSARDRVAGGQETQYF. The CDR3 region has the DNA TGCAGTGCTAGAGATCGGGTAGCGGGGGGCCAAGAGACCCAGTACTTC.

This clonotype came up many times. V gene TRBV5-1 combines with J gene TRBJ2-1, with a tentative D call TRBD2 (5 bases). The CDR3 runs 14 residues. V was trimmed by 4 bases and J by 10 bases, leaving 18 bases between them. The germline gives CDR1 SGHRS, CDR2 YFSETQ. For the CDR3, the DNA is TGCGCCAGCAGCCCGCCGCTAGATTCGGGGGAGCAGTTCTTC. Protein sequence: CASSPPLDSGEQFF.

The genes are TRBV9 and TRBJ1-2, with a possible D match to TRBD1 (5 bases). This CDR3 spans 15 amino acids. V was pared by 3 bases and J by 12 bases, with 24 bases between. The germline gives CDR1 SGDLS, CDR2 YYNGEE. The CDR3 here is CASSADRAGSYNDTF. CDR3 bases: TGTGCCAGCAGCGCCGACAGAGCGGGTAGCTATAATGACACCTTC. Full variable domain (remainder filled in from reference TRBV9 and TRBJ1-2): DSGVTQTPKHLITATGQRVTLRCSPRSGDLSVYWYQQSLDQGLQFLIQYYNGEERAKGNILERFSAQQFPDLHSELNLSSLELGDSALYFCASSADRAGSYNDTFGSGTRLTVV.

This clonotype was observed a handful of times. With a much larger clone just one base away, this may be a read error. The gene calls are TRBV6-1 and TRBJ1-5, with D unresolved. The CDR3 sequence is 11 residues long. Germline loops: CDR1 MNHNS, CDR2 SASEGT. The DNA of the CDR3 is TGTGCCAGCAGTTGGGGAGAGTCCCAGGTTTTT. This translates into CASSWGESQVF.

The chain links TRBV10-3 to TRBJ1-5; a possible D gene is TRBD1 (6 bases). V lost 3 bases, J lost 7 bases, and 13 bases lay in between. Germline CDR1 and CDR2: ENHRY and SYGVKD. The CDR3 is 14 residues long. In DNA form, the CDR3 reads TGTGCCATCAGTGATAGCGGGGGGGCCCAGCCCCAGCATTTT. Translating gives CAISDSGGAQPQHF.

The chain uses TRBV7-2 and TRBJ2-3, with TRBD2 matching 8 bases. The CDR3 totals 15 residues. Germline CDR1 SGHTA, CDR2 FQGNSA. Trimming took 8 bases from V and 5 from J; bases not matched to a gene: 12. The CDR3 DNA is TGTGCCAGCGGATCCGTACGGGGGGGCGTAGATACGCAGTATTTT. This codes for CASGSVRGGVDTQYF. Full variable domain (rest looked up from reference TRBV7-2 and TRBJ2-3): GAGVSQSPSNKVTEKGKDVELRCDPISGHTALYWYRQSLGQGLEFLIYFQGNSAPDKSGLPSDRFSAERTGGSVSTLTIQRTQQEDSAVYLCASGSVRGGVDTQYFGPGTRLTVL.

The rearrangement links TRBV6-6 to TRBJ1-2, with 7 bases fitting TRBD1. Germline loops: CDR1 MNHNY, CDR2 SVGAGI (reference sequence). The CDR3 covers 12 residues. J gave up 8 bases and V 7 bases, and 7 bases lay outside the gene matches. CDR3 nucleotides: TGTGCCAGCAACCGACAGGGTAGCGGCTACACCTTC. It specifies CASNRQGSGYTF.

Ten or more counts support this clonotype. The gene calls are TRBV15 and TRBJ1-2; D uncertain. Per the germline V gene, CDR1 is LNHNV and CDR2 is YYDKDF (reference sequence). V was clipped by 0 bases and J by 4 bases, with 6 bases between them. The CDR3 is 13 residues long. The CDR3 spells CATSRDRSYGYTF. Written as DNA, the CDR3 is TGTGCCACCAGCAGAGATAGATCCTATGGCTACACCTTC.

CDR3 in amino acids: CASSLATGETFF. CDR3 in DNA: TGCGCCAGCAGCTTGGCGACGGGGGAAACTTTCTTT. The chain couples TRBV5-1 to TRBJ1-1, with D possibly TRBD1 on 5 matching bases. The CDR3 extends over 12 amino acids. The germline gives CDR1 SGHRS, CDR2 YFSETQ. V lost 0 bases to trimming and J lost 12 bases, with 12 bases between them.

In this sample, this clonotype turned up a few times. The CDR3 protein is CASSQAVGRVAGGTDTQYF. CDR3 sequence (DNA): TGTGCCAGCAGCCAAGCGGTGGGGAGGGTGGCGGGGGGCACAGATACGCAGTATTTT. The rearrangement uses TRBV3-1 and TRBJ2-3; TRBD2 matches at 7 bases. The germline CDR1 and CDR2 sequences are LGHDT and YNNKEL (reference sequence). V dropped 1 base and J dropped 1; count of bases not matched to a gene: 14. The CDR3 spans 19 residues.

There are many counts of this clonotype. The chain recombines TRBV14 with TRBJ2-7; D may be TRBD1 (5 bases). Per germline, CDR1 SGHDN and CDR2 FVKESK. V gave up 0 bases and J gave up 0 bases, with 9 bases separating them. There are 15 residues in the CDR3. The CDR3 protein is CASSQEQAYSYEQYF. DNA of the CDR3: TGTGCCAGCAGCCAAGAACAGGCCTACTCCTACGAGCAGTACTTC. Full variable domain (outside the CDR3, taken from reference TRBV14 and TRBJ2-7): EAGVTQFPSHSVIEKGQTVTLRCDPISGHDNLYWYRRVMGKEIKFLLHFVKESKQDESGMPNNRFLAERTGGTYSTLKVQPAELEDSGVYFCASSQEQAYSYEQYFGPGTRLTVT.

Concerning this clonotype itself: A junction end diverges from the germline sequence, so it may reflect a read error. V is TRBV7-6 and J is TRBJ2-7; a possible D gene is TRBD2 (5 bases). The CDR3 has 13 residues. CDR1 and CDR2 (germline): SGHVS, FNYEAQ. The DNA of the CDR3 is TGTGCCAGCAGTTTAGCGAGGCCCTACGAGCAGTACTTC. Amino acid sequence: CASSLARPYEQYF.

For this clonotype: The CDR3 does not end in the conserved phenylalanine or tryptophan, so this is likely a read error. No DNA is shown, since the ends of the CDR3 on it are uncertain; the CDR3 is the one TCRdb lists. The chain recombines TRBV9 with TRBJ1-4; the D call in the table, TRBD1, was not verified against the DNA. Germline V lookup: CDR1 SGDLS, CDR2 YYNGEE. The CDR3 region is 12 residues in length, termini included. CDR3: CASSIPFSGLIL.

The rearrangement joins TRBV5-1 to TRBJ2-7; perhaps TRBD2 as D (5 bases). CDR1 and CDR2 (germline): SGHRS, YFSETQ. The CDR3 is 14 amino acids. Trimming shortened V by 4 bases and J by 6 bases, and 17 bases separated the two germline ends. CDR3: CASSPELTAGEQYF. The CDR3 DNA reads as TGCGCCAGCAGCCCCGAACTGACGGCGGGCGAGCAGTACTTC.